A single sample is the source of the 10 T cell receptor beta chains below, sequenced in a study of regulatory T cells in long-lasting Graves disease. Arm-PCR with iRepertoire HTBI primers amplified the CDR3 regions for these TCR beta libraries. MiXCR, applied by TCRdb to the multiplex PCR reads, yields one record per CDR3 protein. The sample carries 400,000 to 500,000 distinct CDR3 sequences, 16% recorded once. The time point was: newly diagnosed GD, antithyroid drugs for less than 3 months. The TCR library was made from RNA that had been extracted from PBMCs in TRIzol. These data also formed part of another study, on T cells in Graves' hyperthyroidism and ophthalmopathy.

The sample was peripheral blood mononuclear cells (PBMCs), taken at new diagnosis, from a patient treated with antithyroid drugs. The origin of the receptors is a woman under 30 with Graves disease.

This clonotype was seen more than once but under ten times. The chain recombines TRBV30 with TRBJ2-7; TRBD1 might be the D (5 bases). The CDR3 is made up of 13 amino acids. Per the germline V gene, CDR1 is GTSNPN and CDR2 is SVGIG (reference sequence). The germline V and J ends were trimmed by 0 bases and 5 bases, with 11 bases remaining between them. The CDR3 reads CAWSVNRWDEQYF. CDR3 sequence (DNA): TGTGCCTGGAGTGTAAACAGGTGGGACGAGCAGTACTTC. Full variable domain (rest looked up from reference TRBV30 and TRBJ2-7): SQTIHQWPATLVQPVGSPLSLECTVEGTSNPNLYWYRQAAGRGLQLLFYSVGIGQISSEVPQNLSASRPQDRQFILSSKKLLLSDSGFYLCAWSVNRWDEQYFGPGTRLTVT.

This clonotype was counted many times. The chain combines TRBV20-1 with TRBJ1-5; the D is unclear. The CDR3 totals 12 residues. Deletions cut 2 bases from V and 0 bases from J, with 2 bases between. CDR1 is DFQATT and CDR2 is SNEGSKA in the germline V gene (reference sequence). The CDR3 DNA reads TGCAGTGCTAGACTTAGCAATCAGCCCCAGCATTTT. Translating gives CSARLSNQPQHF.

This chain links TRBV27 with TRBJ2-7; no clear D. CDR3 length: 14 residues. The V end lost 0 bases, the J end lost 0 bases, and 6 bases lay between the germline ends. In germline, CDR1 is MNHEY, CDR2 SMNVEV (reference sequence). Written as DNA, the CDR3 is TGTGCCAGCAGTTTATCCAGGCTCTCCTACGAGCAGTACTTC. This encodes CASSLSRLSYEQYF.

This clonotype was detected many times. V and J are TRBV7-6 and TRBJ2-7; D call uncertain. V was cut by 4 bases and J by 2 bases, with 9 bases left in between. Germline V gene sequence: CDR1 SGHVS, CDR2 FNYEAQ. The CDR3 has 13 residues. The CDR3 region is CASSSKATYEQYF. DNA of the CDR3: TGTGCCAGCAGCTCCAAGGCTACCTACGAGCAGTACTTC.

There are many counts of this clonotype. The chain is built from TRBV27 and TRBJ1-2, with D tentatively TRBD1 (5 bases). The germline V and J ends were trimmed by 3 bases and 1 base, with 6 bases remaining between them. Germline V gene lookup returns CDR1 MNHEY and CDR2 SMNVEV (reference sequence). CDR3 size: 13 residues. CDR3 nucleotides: TGTGCCAGCAGTTTGGGGGTTAACTATGGCTACACCTTC. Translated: CASSLGVNYGYTF.

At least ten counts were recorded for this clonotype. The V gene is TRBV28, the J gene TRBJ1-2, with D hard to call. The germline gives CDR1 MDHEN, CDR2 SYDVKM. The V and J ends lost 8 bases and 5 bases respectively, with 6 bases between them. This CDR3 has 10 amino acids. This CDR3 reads CASLGYGYTF. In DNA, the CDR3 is TGTGCCAGCCTGGGATATGGCTACACCTTC.

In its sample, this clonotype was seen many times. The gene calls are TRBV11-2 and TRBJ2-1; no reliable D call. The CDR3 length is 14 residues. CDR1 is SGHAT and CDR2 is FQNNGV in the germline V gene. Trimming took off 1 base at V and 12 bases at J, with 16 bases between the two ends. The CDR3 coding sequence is TGTGCCAGCAGCTTAGTGGGTGCTCGATCTGGGCAGTTCTTC. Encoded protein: CASSLVGARSGQFF.

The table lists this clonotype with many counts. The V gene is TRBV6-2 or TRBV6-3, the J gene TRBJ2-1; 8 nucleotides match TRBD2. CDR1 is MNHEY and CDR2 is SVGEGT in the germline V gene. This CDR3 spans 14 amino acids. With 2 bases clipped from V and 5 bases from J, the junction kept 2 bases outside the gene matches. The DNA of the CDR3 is TGTGCCAGCAGTTACATTAGCGGGAACAATGAGCAGTTCTTC. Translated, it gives CASSYISGNNEQFF.

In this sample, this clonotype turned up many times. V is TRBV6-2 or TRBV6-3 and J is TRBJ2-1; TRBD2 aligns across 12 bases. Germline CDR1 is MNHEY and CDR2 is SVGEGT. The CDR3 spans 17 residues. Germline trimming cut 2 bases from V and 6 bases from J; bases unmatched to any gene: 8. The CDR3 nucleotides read TGTGCCAGCAGTTACGAACTACTAGCGGGAGGTGGCAATGAGCAGTTCTTC. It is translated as CASSYELLAGGGNEQFF.

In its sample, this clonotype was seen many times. CDR3 coding DNA: TGTGCCAGCAGCTTCTATAGCGGGAGATCCTACAATGAGCAGTTCTTC. Residues: CASSFYSGRSYNEQFF. The J gene is TRBJ2-1, the V gene TRBV7-2; TRBD2 matches 9 bases. Germline assignment: CDR1 SGHTA and CDR2 FQGNSA. The CDR3 runs 16 residues. V lost 3 bases, J lost 1 base, and 4 bases stayed unmatched. Full variable domain (remainder filled in from reference TRBV7-2 and TRBJ2-1): GAGVSQSPSNKVTEKGKDVELRCDPISGHTALYWYRQSLGQGLEFLIYFQGNSAPDKSGLPSDRFSAERTGGSVSTLTIQRTQQEDSAVYLCASSFYSGRSYNEQFFGPGTRLTVL.